These 18 T cell receptor beta chains were all obtained from the same sample, sequenced in a study of T cells after yellow fever vaccination. Via MiXCR, TCRdb re-called the 5' RACE reads, giving one row per CDR3 protein. The sample records around 550,000 distinct CDR3 sequences, about 19% being singletons. The source was PBMCs, collected 15 days after the yellow fever booster vaccination. Receptors were obtained from a man in his thirties or forties who received the YFV17D yellow fever vaccine.

V gene TRBV4-3 combines with J gene TRBJ1-1; D is uncertain. Germline V gives CDR1 LGHNA, CDR2 YSLEER. The CDR3 is 14 amino acids. Trimming pared 0 bases from V and 0 bases from J, leaving 5 bases between. The CDR3 reads CASSQEPMNTEAFF. In DNA form, the CDR3 reads TGCGCCAGCAGCCAAGAGCCTATGAACACTGAAGCTTTCTTT.

CDR3 DNA: TGTGCCAGCAGCGTTAGGGGGGGCTCTGGGGCCAACGTCCTGACTTTC. This translates into CASSVRGGSGANVLTF. The V call is TRBV7-2, the J call TRBJ2-6; D is possibly TRBD2 (7 bases). The CDR3 length is 16 residues. V was shortened by 5 bases and J by 0 bases, with 11 bases between the two germline ends. CDR1 SGHTA and CDR2 FQGNSA come from the germline V gene.

V and J are TRBV7-2 and TRBJ2-3; no definite D call. V was clipped by 5 bases and J by 4 bases, with 7 bases between them. CDR1 SGHTA and CDR2 FQGNSA come from the germline V gene. The CDR3 covers 12 residues. CDR3 DNA: TGTGCCAGCAGCCACGGGCCAGATACGCAGTATTTT. Protein: CASSHGPDTQYF. Using reference TRBV7-2 and TRBJ2-3 for the parts outside the CDR3, the full variable domain is GAGVSQSPSNKVTEKGKDVELRCDPISGHTALYWYRQSLGQGLEFLIYFQGNSAPDKSGLPSDRFSAERTGGSVSTLTIQRTQQEDSAVYLCASSHGPDTQYFGPGTRLTVL.

This chain connects TRBV20-1 to TRBJ2-1, with TRBD2 matching over 7 bases. The V gene's germline CDR1 is DFQATT and CDR2 SNEGSKA (reference sequence). The CDR3 contains 14 residues. V lost 6 bases and J lost 4; bases outside the gene matches: 9. The CDR3 sequence is CSAPRAGLYNEQFF. The CDR3 coding sequence is TGCAGTGCCCCTAGAGCGGGACTTTACAATGAGCAGTTCTTC.

A few counts support this clonotype. The chain carries TRBV29-1 and TRBJ1-2; D gene unclear. CDR1 is SQVTM, CDR2 ANQGSEA, per germline. The CDR3 sequence is 12 residues long. V shed 6 bases and J shed 8 bases, with 16 bases lying between them. The DNA of the CDR3 is TGCAGCGTGTCATCGGGGTCAGGAGGCTACACCTTC. Translating it yields CSVSSGSGGYTF.

This clonotype was seen a few times. The chain uses TRBV10-3 and TRBJ2-1; D unclear. Germline V gene data show CDR1 as ENHRY and CDR2 as SYGVKD. V lost 10 bases and J lost 7, with 14 bases in between. The CDR3 sequence is 12 residues long. The CDR3 sequence is CATTSVGNEQFF. DNA of the CDR3: TGTGCCACAACCTCAGTGGGGAATGAGCAGTTCTTC.

The V and J genes are TRBV18 and TRBJ2-1, with D possibly matching TRBD2 (5 bases). Trimming removed 3 bases from V and 5 bases from J, with 11 bases in between. CDR1 KGHSH and CDR2 LQKENI come from the germline V gene. The CDR3 length is 14 residues. The CDR3 here is CASSPRASNNEQFF. CDR3 DNA: TGTGCCAGCTCACCGAGGGCAAGCAACAATGAGCAGTTCTTC.

This clonotype was recorded a few times. The chain has TRBV5-4 and TRBJ2-7, with a tentative D call TRBD1 (5 bases). CDR1 and CDR2 from the germline V gene are SGHNT and YYREEE (reference sequence). The CDR3 spans 15 residues. V was cut by 0 bases and J by 3 bases, with 13 bases left in between. This CDR3 is CASSLVTGSLYEQYF. The CDR3 bases are TGTGCCAGCAGCTTGGTCACAGGAAGCCTCTACGAGCAGTACTTC.

The J gene is TRBJ2-2, the V gene TRBV3-1; 8 bases map to TRBD2. Trimming removed 5 bases from V and 6 bases from J; junction bases left unmatched: 11. The length of the CDR3 is 16 residues. Germline V gene data show CDR1 as LGHDT and CDR2 as YNNKEL (reference sequence). The CDR3, as DNA: TGTGCCAGCAGCTTCACTCCGGACGGGAGGGCCGGGGAGCTGTTTTTT. Encoded protein: CASSFTPDGRAGELFF.

The chain joins TRBV20-1 to TRBJ1-1; 8 bases are a match to TRBD1. Looked up from germline, CDR1 is DFQATT and CDR2 is SNEGSKA (reference sequence). Trimming took 0 bases from V and 1 from J; bases not matched to a gene: 1. This CDR3 contains 14 residues. CDR3 sequence: CSARDGTGNTEAFF. The CDR3 bases are TGCAGTGCTAGAGATGGGACAGGGAACACTGAAGCTTTCTTT.

This clonotype was counted a single time. V gene TRBV19 combines with J gene TRBJ1-1; D may be TRBD1 (5 bases). The CDR3 loop spans 14 amino acids. With 5 bases removed from V and 2 bases from J, the gap between germline ends came to 12 bases. Germline loops: CDR1 LNHDA, CDR2 SQIVND (reference sequence). The CDR3: CASSFYGGNTEAFF. In DNA form, the CDR3 reads TGTGCCAGTAGTTTCTACGGGGGAAACACTGAAGCTTTCTTT.

This clonotype showed up just a few times. This chain connects TRBV10-3 to TRBJ2-2; the D is unclear. CDR3 length: 12 amino acids. V lost 3 bases to trimming and J lost 10 bases, with 9 bases between them. The germline V gene encodes CDR1 ENHRY and CDR2 SYGVKD. CDR3 sequence reads: CAISDLAVELFF. CDR3 nucleotide sequence: TGTGCCATCAGTGATTTGGCTGTGGAGCTGTTTTTT.

This chain joins TRBV6-2 or TRBV6-3 and TRBJ2-1; 9 positions agree with TRBD2. Looked up from germline, CDR1 is MNHEY and CDR2 is SVGEGT. Trimming took 4 bases from V and 3 from J; bases not matched to a gene: 4. The CDR3 runs to 15 residues. CDR3: CASSFSGSYYNEQFF. CDR3 DNA sequence: TGTGCCAGCAGTTTTAGCGGGAGTTACTACAATGAGCAGTTCTTC.

This clonotype showed up just a few times. The V gene is TRBV7-2, the J gene TRBJ1-3; D is undetermined. Germline CDR1 reads SGHTA; CDR2 reads FQGNSA. V dropped 2 bases and J dropped 3 bases, with 2 bases sitting between them. CDR3 length: 12 amino acids. Here the CDR3 reads CASSLNGNTIYF. In nucleotides, the CDR3 is TGTGCCAGCAGCTTAAATGGAAACACCATATATTTT.

J is TRBJ2-1 and V is TRBV12-3 or TRBV12-4, with 7 bases matching TRBD2. Trimming cost V 4 bases and J 6 bases; bases outside gene matches: 6. This CDR3 comprises 14 residues. The CDR3 DNA reads TGTGCCAGCAGTTCCCTTAGCGGGTTCAATGAGCAGTTCTTC. The encoded protein is CASSSLSGFNEQFF.

This clonotype was observed a few times. The chain has TRBV6-2 or TRBV6-3 and TRBJ2-1; possibly TRBD1 for D (5 bases). Germline lookup yields CDR1 MNHEY and CDR2 SVGEGT. The CDR3 totals 12 residues. V was clipped by 6 bases and J by 5 bases, with 8 bases between them. The CDR3 DNA follows: TGTGCCAGCAGCAGGGCAAACAATGAGCAGTTCTTC. This gives the protein CASSRANNEQFF.

This clonotype was detected only a few times. The gene calls are TRBV10-2 and TRBJ1-5, with D tentatively TRBD1 (6 bases). The V end lost 3 bases, the J end lost 7 bases, and 16 bases lay between the germline ends. The CDR3 totals 15 residues. Looked up from germline, CDR1 is WSHSY and CDR2 is SAAADI. The CDR3 coding sequence is TGCGCCAGCAGTGATACAGGGACTGGATCCCAGCCCCAGCATTTT. It translates to CASSDTGTGSQPQHF.

J is TRBJ2-1 and V is TRBV20-1, with a weak D call TRBD2 (6 bases). The V gene's germline CDR1 is DFQATT and CDR2 SNEGSKA (reference sequence). The length of the CDR3 is 16 residues. The V gene lost 4 bases and the J gene lost 2 bases, with 18 bases spanning the gap. This chain's CDR3 is CSATPPAGPPYNEQFF. CDR3 in DNA: TGCAGTGCTACCCCCCCTGCGGGACCCCCCTACAATGAGCAGTTCTTC.